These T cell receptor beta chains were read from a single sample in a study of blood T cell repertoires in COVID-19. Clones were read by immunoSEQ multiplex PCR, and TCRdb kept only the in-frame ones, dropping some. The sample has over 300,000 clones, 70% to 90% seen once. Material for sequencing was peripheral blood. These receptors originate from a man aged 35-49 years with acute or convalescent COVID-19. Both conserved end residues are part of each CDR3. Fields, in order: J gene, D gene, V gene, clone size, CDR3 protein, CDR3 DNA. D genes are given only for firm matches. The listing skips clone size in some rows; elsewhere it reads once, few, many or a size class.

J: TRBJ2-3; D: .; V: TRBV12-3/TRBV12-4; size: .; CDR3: CASSLSEADTQYF; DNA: TGTGCCAGCAGTTTGTCCGAGGCAGATACGCAGTATTTT
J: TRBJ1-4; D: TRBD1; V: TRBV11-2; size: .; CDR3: CASSSTGSGKLFF; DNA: TGTGCCAGCAGCTCGACAGGGTCTGGTAAACTGTTTTTT
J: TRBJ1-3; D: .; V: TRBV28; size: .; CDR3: CASSFPRGRTSWGNTIYF; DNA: TGTGCCAGCAGTTTCCCCCGGGGGAGGACCTCTTGGGGAAACACCATATATTTT
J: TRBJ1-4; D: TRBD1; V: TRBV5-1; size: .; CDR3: CASSRRQGKDEKLFF; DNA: TGCGCCAGCAGCCGAAGACAGGGGAAGGATGAAAAACTGTTTTTT
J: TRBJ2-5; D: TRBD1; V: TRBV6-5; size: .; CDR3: CASRDREDETQYF; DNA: TGTGCCAGCAGGGACAGGGAGGATGAGACCCAGTACTTC
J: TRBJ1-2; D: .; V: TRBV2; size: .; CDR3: CASSEGALYGYTF; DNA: TGTGCCAGCAGTGAAGGGGCATTATATGGCTACACCTTC
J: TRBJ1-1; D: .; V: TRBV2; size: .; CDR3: CASSGGVMNTEAFF; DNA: TGTGCCAGCAGTGGGGGGGTTATGAACACTGAAGCTTTCTTT
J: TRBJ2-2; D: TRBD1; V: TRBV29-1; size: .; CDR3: CSVVGRGHDGELFF; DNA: TGCAGCGTTGTCGGCAGGGGGCATGACGGGGAGCTGTTTTTT
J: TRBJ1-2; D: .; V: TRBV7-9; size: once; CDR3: CASSTRDPNYGYTF; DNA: TGTGCCAGCAGCACGCGGGATCCAAACTATGGCTACACCTTC
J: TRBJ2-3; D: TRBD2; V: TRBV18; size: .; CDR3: CASSPPAGADTQYF; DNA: TGTGCCAGCTCACCGCCCGCGGGGGCAGATACGCAGTATTTT
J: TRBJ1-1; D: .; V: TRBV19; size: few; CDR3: CASSIKKGMGRNTEAFF; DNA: TGTGCCAGTAGTATCAAGAAGGGGATGGGCCGGAACACTGAAGCTTTCTTT
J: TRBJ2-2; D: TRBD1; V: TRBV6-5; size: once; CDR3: CASSTTGTGTGELFF; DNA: TGTGCCAGCAGTACTACCGGGACAGGGACCGGGGAGCTGTTTTTT
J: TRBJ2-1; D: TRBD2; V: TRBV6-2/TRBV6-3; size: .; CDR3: CASSLLRGGEQFF; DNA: TGTGCCAGCAGTCTTCTCCGGGGGGGTGAGCAGTTCTTC
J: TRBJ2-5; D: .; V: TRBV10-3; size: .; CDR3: CAISESPLGQSQETQYF; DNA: TGTGCCATCAGTGAGTCTCCCCTTGGACAGAGCCAAGAGACCCAGTACTTC
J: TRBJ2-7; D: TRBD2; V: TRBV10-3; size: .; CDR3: CAISAAGGGSYEQYF; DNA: TGTGCCATCAGTGCCGCGGGAGGGGGGTCCTACGAGCAGTACTTC
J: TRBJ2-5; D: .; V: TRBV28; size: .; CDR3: CASILGGGKTQYF; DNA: TGTGCCAGCATCTTGGGGGGAGGAAAGACCCAGTACTTC
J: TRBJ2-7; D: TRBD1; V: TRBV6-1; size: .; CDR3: CASSEDRGFYEQYF; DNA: TGTGCCAGCAGTGAAGACAGGGGCTTTTACGAGCAGTACTTC
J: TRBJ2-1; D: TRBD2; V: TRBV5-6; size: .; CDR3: CASSLASGEQFF; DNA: TGTGCCAGCAGCTTGGCTAGCGGAGAGCAGTTCTTC
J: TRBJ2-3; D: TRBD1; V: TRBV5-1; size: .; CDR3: CASDRGTGGSDTQYF; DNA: TGCGCCAGCGACCGAGGGACAGGGGGCTCAGATACGCAGTATTTT
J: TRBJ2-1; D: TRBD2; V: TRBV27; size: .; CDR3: CASSASSGEQFF; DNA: TGTGCCAGCAGTGCGTCTAGCGGTGAGCAGTTCTTC
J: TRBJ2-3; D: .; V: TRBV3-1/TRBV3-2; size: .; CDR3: CASSLSQTGKTDTQYF; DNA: TGTGCCAGCAGCCTAAGCCAAACGGGGAAAACAGATACGCAGTATTTT
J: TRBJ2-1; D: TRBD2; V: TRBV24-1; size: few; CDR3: CATSDLRGGRHEQFF; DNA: TGTGCCACCAGTGATTTAAGGGGAGGGCGGCATGAGCAGTTCTTC